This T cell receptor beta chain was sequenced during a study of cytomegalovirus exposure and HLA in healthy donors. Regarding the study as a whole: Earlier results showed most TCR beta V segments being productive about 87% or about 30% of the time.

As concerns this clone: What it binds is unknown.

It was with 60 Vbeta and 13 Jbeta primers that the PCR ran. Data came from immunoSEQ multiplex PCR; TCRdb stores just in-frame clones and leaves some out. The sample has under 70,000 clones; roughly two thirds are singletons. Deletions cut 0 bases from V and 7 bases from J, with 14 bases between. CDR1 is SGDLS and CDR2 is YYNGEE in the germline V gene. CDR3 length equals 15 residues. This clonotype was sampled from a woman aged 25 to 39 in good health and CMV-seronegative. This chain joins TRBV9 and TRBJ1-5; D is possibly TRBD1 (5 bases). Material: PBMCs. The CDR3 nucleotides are TGTGCCAGCAGCGTAGATGGGCAGGGTTCCCAGCCCCAGCATTTT. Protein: CASSVDGQGSQPQHF.